The 32 T cell receptor beta chains given below trace back to one sample, sequenced in a study of T cells after yellow fever vaccination. TCRdb reprocessed the 5' RACE reads with MiXCR, giving one entry per CDR3 protein. The data show 300,000 or so distinct CDR3 sequences, 6.8% seen once. This material consisted of PBMCs, taken approximately 47 days after the first yellow fever vaccination. These receptors were collected from a man younger than 35 who received the YFV17D yellow fever vaccine.

Only a few counts were recorded for this clonotype. The V and J genes are TRBV15 and TRBJ2-1; D is possibly TRBD1 (5 bases). The germline V gene encodes CDR1 LNHNV and CDR2 YYDKDF (reference sequence). CDR3 length equals 17 residues. V was shortened by 2 bases and J by 0 bases, with 14 bases between the two germline ends. In DNA, the CDR3 is TGTGCCACCAGCAGAAACCTACAGGCCTCCTCCTACAATGAGCAGTTCTTC. Translation gives CATSRNLQASSYNEQFF.

CDR3 in amino acids: CASSSWDRNTEAFF. DNA of the CDR3: TGTGCCAGCAGTTCCTGGGACAGGAACACTGAAGCTTTCTTT. V and J are TRBV12-3 or TRBV12-4 and TRBJ1-1, with 7 bases identical to TRBD1. The CDR3 contains 14 residues. J lost 1 base, V lost 4 bases, and 3 bases had no gene match.

This chain joins TRBV27 and TRBJ1-5, with D tentatively TRBD1 (6 bases). Germline V gene data show CDR1 as MNHEY and CDR2 as SMNVEV (reference sequence). The CDR3 sequence is 15 residues long. The germline V and J ends were trimmed by 0 bases and 5 bases, with 11 bases remaining between them. The CDR3 sequence: CASSLSSRGHQPQHF. As DNA, the CDR3 is TGTGCCAGCAGTTTATCGAGCAGGGGTCATCAGCCCCAGCATTTT.

This clonotype showed up many times. CDR3 coding DNA: TGTGCCAGCAGTGACACGTCGGGGAGCGCCACAGATACGCAGTATTTT. This gives the protein CASSDTSGSATDTQYF. The genes are TRBV6-4 and TRBJ2-3; D possibly corresponds to TRBD2 (5 bases). Trimming cost V 2 bases and J 2 bases, with 14 bases left between them. CDR1 is MRHNA and CDR2 is SNTAGT in the germline V gene. This CDR3 region has 16 residues.

This clonotype was seen only once. Since a much larger clone is just one base distant, this may be a read error. This chain links TRBV4-1 with TRBJ1-1, with D perhaps matching TRBD1 (5 bases). V shed 0 bases and J shed 6 bases, with 14 bases lying between them. Germline CDR1 MGHRA, CDR2 YSYEKL. This CDR3 contains 15 residues. CDR3 amino acids: CASSQELGRDPEAFF. In DNA, the CDR3 is TGCGCCAGCAGCCAAGAACTCGGCAGGGACCCTGAAGCTTTCTTT.

This clonotype appeared a few times. The chain couples TRBV19 to TRBJ1-5, with a weak D call TRBD1 (5 bases). Germline V gene lookup returns CDR1 LNHDA and CDR2 SQIVND (reference sequence). The V end lost 5 bases, the J end lost 9 bases, and 23 bases lay between the germline ends. The CDR3 runs 16 residues. The CDR3 loop is CASSSRPGLGGRPQHF. The CDR3 coding sequence is TGTGCCAGTAGTTCTCGGCCGGGACTCGGGGGAAGGCCCCAGCATTTT.

In its sample, this clonotype was seen a few times. The rearrangement joins TRBV7-3 to TRBJ2-7; 8 bases match TRBD1. Trimming cost V 2 bases and J 3 bases; bases outside gene matches: 3. The CDR3 is made up of 14 amino acids. Germline V CDR1 and CDR2: SGHTA, FQGTGA. The CDR3 is CASSLHDRGYEQYF. The CDR3 nucleotides are TGTGCCAGCAGCTTACACGACAGGGGCTACGAGCAGTACTTC.

The rearrangement uses TRBV20-1 and TRBJ1-6, with 8 bases lining up with TRBD1. Germline V gene sequence: CDR1 DFQATT, CDR2 SNEGSKA (reference sequence). The V segment lost 5 bases and the J segment 4 bases; nucleotides outside the gene matches: 7. The CDR3 is 15 residues long. The CDR3 DNA reads as TGCAGTGCTTATGGACAGGGCAATTATAATTCACCCCTCCACTTT. Translation gives CSAYGQGNYNSPLHF.

This clonotype was detected only a few times. The genes are TRBV18 and TRBJ2-7; D remains ambiguous. Germline CDR1 KGHSH, CDR2 LQKENI. Trimming took off 3 bases at V and 0 bases at J, with 9 bases between the two ends. There are 14 residues in the CDR3. CDR3 sequence: CASSPFPTSYEQYV. The CDR3 DNA sequence: TGTGCCAGCTCACCGTTCCCCACCTCCTACGAGCAGTACGTC.

This clonotype has just a few counts. The chain employs TRBV6-1 and TRBJ2-7; D may be TRBD2 (5 bases). The CDR3 sequence is 13 residues long. The germline CDR1 and CDR2 sequences are MNHNS and SASEGT. Trimming took 8 bases from V and 1 from J, leaving 12 bases between them. The CDR3 protein is CASSSGISYEQYF. CDR3 DNA: TGTGCCAGCTCATCGGGAATATCCTACGAGCAGTACTTC.

This sequence joins TRBV12-3 or TRBV12-4 and TRBJ2-2; 7 nucleotides agree with TRBD1. The CDR3 sequence is 16 residues long. After removal of 5 bases from V and 6 bases from J, the junction contained 12 bases not matched to a gene. The CDR3 bases are TGTGCCAGCAGTGTAAGAGGGGGCATAGACGCCGGGGAGCTGTTTTTT. It translates to CASSVRGGIDAGELFF.

This clonotype has more than one count but fewer than ten. The chain recombines TRBV18 with TRBJ2-5; D is unclear. V shed 6 bases and J shed 5 bases, with 19 bases lying between them. Germline CDR1 KGHSH, CDR2 LQKENI. This CDR3 is 15 amino acids long. The DNA of the CDR3 is TGTGCCAGCTCTCTCGCCGGTCTTTCTGGGGAGACCCAGTACTTC. As protein: CASSLAGLSGETQYF.

This clonotype has a count of ten or more. The chain has TRBV11-2 and TRBJ1-2; no definite D call. Germline V CDR1 and CDR2: SGHAT, FQNNGV. This CDR3 spans 18 amino acids. The V end was cut by 2 bases, the J end by 1 base, with 20 bases between. The CDR3 reads CASSLIMDVARINYGYTF. CDR3 coding DNA: TGTGCCAGCAGCTTAATAATGGACGTCGCCCGAATTAACTATGGCTACACCTTC. Full variable domain (outside the CDR3, taken from reference TRBV11-2 and TRBJ1-2): EAGVAQSPRYKIIEKRQSVAFWCNPISGHATLYWYQQILGQGPKLLIQFQNNGVVDDSQLPKDRFSAERLKGVDSTLKIQPAKLEDSAVYLCASSLIMDVARINYGYTFGSGTRLTVV.

The chain has TRBV10-3 and TRBJ2-1; 7 bases match TRBD2. This CDR3 has 15 residues. Germline lookup yields CDR1 ENHRY and CDR2 SYGVKD. The J segment lost 1 base and the V segment lost 1 base, leaving 1 base of the junction unmatched. CDR3 coding DNA: TGTGCCATCAGTGAGTTACTAGCGTCCTACAATGAGCAGTTCTTC. Protein sequence: CAISELLASYNEQFF.

In its sample, this clonotype was seen many times. CDR3 DNA sequence: TGTGCCAGCAGCCCGCAGGGGGGTATGCCCAAAGCTTTCTTT. Protein product: CASSPQGGMPKAFF. The chain links TRBV5-4 to TRBJ1-1, with 7 bases lining up with TRBD1. The junction had 12 bases not matched to a gene; V was cut back by 4 bases and J by 9 bases. Per the germline V gene, CDR1 is SGHNT and CDR2 is YYREEE (reference sequence). This CDR3 has 14 residues.

The chain couples TRBV2 to TRBJ1-1, with a weak D call TRBD1 (6 bases). V gave up 4 bases and J gave up 3 bases, with 12 bases separating them. This CDR3 contains 14 residues. Looked up from germline, CDR1 is SNHLY and CDR2 is FYNNEI. CDR3: CASSVGARDTEAFF. As DNA, the CDR3 is TGTGCCAGCAGTGTGGGGGCGAGGGACACTGAAGCTTTCTTT.

This clonotype was observed a few times. This sequence joins TRBV10-3 and TRBJ2-1; 12 positions match TRBD2. V shed 6 bases, J shed 7 bases, and the junction held 4 bases outside the gene matches. This CDR3 contains 14 residues. Germline CDR1 ENHRY, CDR2 SYGVKD. The DNA of the CDR3 is TGTGCCATCAGGGCTAGCGGGGGGGCGAATGAGCAGTTCTTC. It encodes CAIRASGGANEQFF.

This clonotype occurred many times. The chain combines TRBV28 with TRBJ2-7, with TRBD1 identical over 9 bases. Germline-derived CDR1 and CDR2 are MDHEN and SYDVKM. The length of the CDR3 is 14 residues. Trimming at V came to 6 bases and at J to 2 bases, leaving 5 bases not matched to a gene. The CDR3 region has the DNA TGTGCCAGCAGCGACACAGGGGGCCCCTACGAGCAGTACGTC. Translated, it gives CASSDTGGPYEQYV.

This clonotype was seen ten or more times. This chain joins TRBV29-1 and TRBJ2-1; D is perhaps TRBD1 or TRBD2 (5 bases each). The CDR3 length is 14 residues. V lost 7 bases and J 1 base, leaving 14 bases between the germline ends. Looked up from germline, CDR1 is SQVTM and CDR2 is ANQGSEA. The CDR3 DNA sequence: TGCAGCGGAACCGGGACCCCGTCCTACAATGAGCAGTTCTTC. Translated: CSGTGTPSYNEQFF.

The table lists this clonotype with a few counts. The chain joins TRBV4-2 to TRBJ2-3; TRBD1 or TRBD2 may be the D gene (6 bases each). The CDR3 extends over 15 amino acids. Trimming removed 4 bases from V and 4 bases from J, with 15 bases in between. CDR1 is LGHNA, CDR2 YNFKEQ, per germline. Written as DNA, the CDR3 is TGTGCCAGCAGCCGAAGGGTGAGGGGGGCAGATACGCAGTATTTT. Amino acids: CASSRRVRGADTQYF.

This clonotype was counted between two and nine times. At one boundary the junction diverges from the germline segment, which might be a read error. The rearrangement uses TRBV20-1 and TRBJ2-3; D possibly uses TRBD1 or TRBD2 (5 bases each). Germline assignment: CDR1 DFQATT and CDR2 SNEGSKA (reference sequence). CDR3 length equals 13 residues. CDR3 sequence (DNA): TGCAGTGCCAGAGGGGACCTCCAAGATACGCAGTATTTT. Protein sequence: CSARGDLQDTQYF.

This clonotype appeared a few times. CDR3 DNA: TGCGCCAGCAGCCAGTCCGGGACGCCACCCGGGGAGCTGTTTTTT. Translating gives CASSQSGTPPGELFF. V is TRBV4-1 and J is TRBJ2-2; D could derive from TRBD1 or TRBD2 (5 bases each). Germline lookup yields CDR1 MGHRA and CDR2 YSYEKL. Trimming took 3 bases from V and 6 from J, leaving 14 bases between them. CDR3 length equals 15 residues.

This clonotype was picked up a small number of times. The CDR3 loop is CASSLLGYEQYV. The DNA of the CDR3 is TGTGCCAGCAGCTTATTAGGGTACGAGCAGTACGTC. This rearrangement joins TRBV7-2 to TRBJ2-7; no definite D call. V was pared by 2 bases and J by 4 bases, with 6 bases between. The length of the CDR3 is 12 residues. Germline loops: CDR1 SGHTA, CDR2 FQGNSA.

The genes are TRBV15 and TRBJ1-3, with unresolved D. This CDR3 is 11 amino acids long. Germline lookup yields CDR1 LNHNV and CDR2 YYDKDF (reference sequence). V was cut by 7 bases and J by 7 bases, with 8 bases left in between. The CDR3 protein is CATTLGNTIYF. CDR3 coding DNA: TGTGCCACCACGTTGGGGAACACCATATATTTT.

The chain recombines TRBV6-5 with TRBJ1-1; no clear D. Trimming took off 0 bases at V and 6 bases at J, with 8 bases between the two ends. CDR3 length: 13 residues. Germline V lookup: CDR1 MNHEY, CDR2 SVGAGI. CDR3 in DNA: TGTGCCAGCAGTTACTCGATTATTTCTGAAGCTTTCTTT. The encoded protein is CASSYSIISEAFF.

This clonotype appeared many times. V and J are TRBV15 and TRBJ2-5, with TRBD2 as a possible D gene (7 bases). This CDR3 has 15 amino acids. Trimming removed 4 bases from V and 7 bases from J, with 19 bases in between. The germline CDR1 and CDR2 sequences are LNHNV and YYDKDF (reference sequence). The CDR3 sequence is CATSIIGGPFGTQYF. In DNA, the CDR3 is TGTGCCACCAGCATTATCGGGGGGCCCTTTGGGACCCAGTACTTC. Full variable domain (outside the CDR3, taken from reference TRBV15 and TRBJ2-5): DAMVIQNPRYQVTQFGKPVTLSCSQTLNHNVMYWYQQKSSQAPKLLFHYYDKDFNNEADTPDNFQSRRPNTSFCFLDIRSPGLGDTAMYLCATSIIGGPFGTQYFGPGTRLLVL.

For the CDR3, the DNA is TGTGCCAGCAGTTCCGGTAAACAGGGACGCAGAGATACGCAGTATTTT. Protein product: CASSSGKQGRRDTQYF. This chain joins TRBV12-3 or TRBV12-4 and TRBJ2-3; D is perhaps TRBD1 (6 bases). This CDR3 has 16 residues. V lost 4 bases to trimming and J lost 5 bases, with 19 bases between them.

This clonotype was detected only a few times. The rearrangement links TRBV27 to TRBJ2-1; D possibly corresponds to TRBD2 (7 bases). CDR3 length: 15 amino acids. Germline CDR1 is MNHEY and CDR2 is SMNVEV (reference sequence). Trimming left V 2 bases short and J 5 bases short, with 13 bases between. CDR3 sequence: CASSLKWGGHNEQFF. The CDR3, as DNA: TGTGCCAGCAGTTTAAAGTGGGGGGGCCACAATGAGCAGTTCTTC.

The table lists this clonotype with a few counts. The rearrangement links TRBV7-2 to TRBJ2-1; D unclear. V lost 1 base to trimming and J lost 7 bases, with 5 bases between them. CDR1 SGHTA and CDR2 FQGNSA come from the germline V gene. The CDR3 loop spans 12 amino acids. The DNA of the CDR3 is TGTGCCAGCAGCTTAGAGGCGAATGAGCAGTTCTTC. This gives the protein CASSLEANEQFF.

This clonotype was seen ten or more times. This CDR3 is CASSPTSTSGANEQFF. The CDR3 DNA reads TGTGCCAGCAGTCCAACATCGACTAGCGGGGCAAATGAGCAGTTCTTC. The V gene is TRBV27, the J gene TRBJ2-1, with TRBD2 identical over 11 bases. Germline assignment: CDR1 MNHEY and CDR2 SMNVEV (reference sequence). The length of the CDR3 is 16 residues. The junction had 10 bases not matched to a gene; V was cut back by 5 bases and J by 7 bases.

The rearrangement uses TRBV5-1 and TRBJ2-6; D is undetermined. Germline V gene lookup returns CDR1 SGHRS and CDR2 YFSETQ. The CDR3 has 19 amino acids. V shed 5 bases and J shed 0 bases, with 21 bases lying between them. CDR3 loop: CASRLPNLRTGSGANVLTF. Here the CDR3 DNA reads TGCGCCAGCAGACTCCCCAACCTGAGGACGGGCTCTGGGGCCAACGTCCTGACTTTC. Complete variable domain (other parts from reference TRBV5-1 and TRBJ2-6): KAGVTQTPRYLIKTRGQQVTLSCSPISGHRSVSWYQQTPGQGLQFLFEYFSETQRNKGNFPGRFSGRQFSNSRSEMNVSTLELGDSALYLCASRLPNLRTGSGANVLTFGAGSRLTVL.

This clonotype showed up just a few times. The chain links TRBV7-1 to TRBJ2-1, with TRBD2 matching over 8 bases. TRBV7-1 qualifies as an ORF whose function is uncertain. J lost 0 bases, V lost 3 bases, and 22 bases had no gene match. The CDR3 runs to 22 residues. The CDR3 here is CASSSRQASLAGSRASYNEQFF. As DNA, the CDR3 is TGTGCCAGCAGCTCCAGACAGGCAAGTCTAGCGGGTTCACGGGCCTCCTACAATGAGCAGTTCTTC.